This T cell receptor (beta chain) was sequenced in a study of beta chain features in type 1 diabetes. Staining for CD45RO/CCR7/CD25/CD127/CD95/CD27 allowed sorting of CD4+ naive, central memory, regulatory and stem cell-like memory cells. Study-wide points: A pattern of fewer insertions and more deletions at VDJ junctions was seen in type 1 diabetes patients. Researchers report that Type 1 diabetes patients had moderately but significantly shorter TCRB CDR3s across all four CD4+ subsets. TCRB repertoires of naive, central memory and Treg cells appeared more similar among patients than among healthy donors.

CDR3 length: 12 amino acids. Per the germline V gene, CDR1 is SGHTA and CDR2 is FQGTGA. V was clipped by 5 bases and J by 6 bases, with 8 bases between them. As every portion of the isolated RNA was reverse transcribed, the sequencing read expressed TCRB transcripts. Sequencing used immunoSEQ multiplex PCR; TCRdb keeps in-frame clones, though not all of them. The repertoire holds approximately 40,000 clones, with approximately 49% as singletons. Concerning this clone: Its antigen is unknown.

This sequence originates from a woman in her twenties or thirties in good health. The sequencing input was stem cell memory CD4+ T cells from blood. V gene TRBV7-3 combines with J gene TRBJ2-1; D gene ambiguous. CDR3 nucleotide sequence: TGTGCCAGCAGCGAATTCGGCAATGAGCAGTTCTTC. It specifies CASSEFGNEQFF.